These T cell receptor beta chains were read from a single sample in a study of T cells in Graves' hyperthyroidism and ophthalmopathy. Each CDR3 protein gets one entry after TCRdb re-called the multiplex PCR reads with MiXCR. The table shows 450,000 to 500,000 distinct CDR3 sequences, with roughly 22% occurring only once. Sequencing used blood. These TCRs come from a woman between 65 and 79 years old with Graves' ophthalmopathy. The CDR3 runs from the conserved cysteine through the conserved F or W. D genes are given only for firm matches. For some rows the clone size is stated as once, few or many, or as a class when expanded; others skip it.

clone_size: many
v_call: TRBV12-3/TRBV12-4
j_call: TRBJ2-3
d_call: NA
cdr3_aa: CASRVPSTDTQYF
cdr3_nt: TGTGCCAGCAGGGTTCCCAGCACAGATACGCAGTATTTT

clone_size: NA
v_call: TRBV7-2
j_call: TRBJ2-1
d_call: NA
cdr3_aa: CASSLVSGVARGEQFF
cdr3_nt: TGTGCCAGCAGCTTAGTGTCAGGGGTGGCGCGAGGAGAGCAGTTCTTC

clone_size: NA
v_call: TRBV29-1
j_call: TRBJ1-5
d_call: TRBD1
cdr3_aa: CSVNTGVSNQPQHF
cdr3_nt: TGCAGCGTCAACACAGGGGTCAGCAATCAGCCCCAGCATTTT

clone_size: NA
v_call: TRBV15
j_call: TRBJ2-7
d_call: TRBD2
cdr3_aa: CATSGIAGDAEQYF
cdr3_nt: TGTGCCACCAGCGGGATAGCGGGAGACGCCGAGCAGTACTTC

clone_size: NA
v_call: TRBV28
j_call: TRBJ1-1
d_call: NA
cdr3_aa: CASSLNGGWVGVNTEAFF
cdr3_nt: TGTGCCAGCAGTTTAAATGGAGGTTGGGTTGGTGTGAACACTGAAGCTTTCTTT

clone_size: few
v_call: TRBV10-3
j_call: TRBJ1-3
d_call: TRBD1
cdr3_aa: CAISQDRGNTIYF
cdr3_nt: TGTGCCATCAGCCAGGACAGGGGAAACACCATATATTTT

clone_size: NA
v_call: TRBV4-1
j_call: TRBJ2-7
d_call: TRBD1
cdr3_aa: CASSQEYRGPYEQYF
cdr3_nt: TGCGCCAGCAGCCAAGAATACAGGGGGCCATACGAGCAGTACTTC

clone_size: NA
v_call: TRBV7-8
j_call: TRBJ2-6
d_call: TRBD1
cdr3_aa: CASSLSGTGARSGANVLTF
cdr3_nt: TGTGCCAGCAGCTTATCCGGGACAGGGGCCCGTTCTGGGGCCAACGTCCTGACTTTC

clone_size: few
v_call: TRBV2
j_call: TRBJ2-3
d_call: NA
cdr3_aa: CASRRDSSTDTQYF
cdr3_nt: TGTGCCAGCAGGCGGGACAGCTCCACAGATACGCAGTATTTT

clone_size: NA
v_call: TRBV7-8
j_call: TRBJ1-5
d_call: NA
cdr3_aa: CASSLEGVLQPQHF
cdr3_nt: TGTGCCAGCAGCTTAGAAGGGGTTCTGCAGCCCCAGCATTTT

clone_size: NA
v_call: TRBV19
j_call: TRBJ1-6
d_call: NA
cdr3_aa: CASSIPVDSRNSPLHF
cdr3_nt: TGTGCCAGTAGTATCCCTGTGGATTCACGTAATTCACCCCTCCACTTT

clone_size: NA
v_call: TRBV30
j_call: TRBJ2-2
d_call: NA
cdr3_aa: CAWARLGIGTGELFF
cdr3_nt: TGTGCCTGGGCCAGGTTGGGGATTGGCACCGGGGAGCTGTTTTTT

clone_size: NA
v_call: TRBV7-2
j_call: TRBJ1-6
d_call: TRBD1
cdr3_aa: CASSLVGGSGGSPLHF
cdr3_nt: TGTGCCAGCAGCTTAGTGGGGGGCTCAGGGGGCTCACCCCTCCACTTT

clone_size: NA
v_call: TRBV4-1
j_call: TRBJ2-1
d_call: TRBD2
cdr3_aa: CASSQERLAGFEQFF
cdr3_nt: TGCGCCAGCAGCCAAGAACGACTAGCGGGCTTTGAGCAGTTCTTC